One and the same sample provided the 29 T cell receptor beta chains below, sequenced in a study of cytomegalovirus exposure and HLA in healthy donors. The PCR employed 60 Vbeta primers together with 13 Jbeta primers. Produced via immunoSEQ multiplex PCR; TCRdb's table is partial and in-frame only. The sample lists 110,000 or so clones, roughly two thirds occurring once. The sample taken for sequencing was PBMCs. These receptors were collected from a man aged 40-49 years in good health and CMV-seronegative.

The genes are TRBV4-2 and TRBJ2-7, with TRBD2 matching over 9 bases. The CDR3 has 16 residues. Germline loops: CDR1 LGHNA, CDR2 YNFKEQ. V shed 0 bases and J 2 bases; nucleotides not matched to a gene: 5. The CDR3 spells CASSQDRASGAYEQYF. The DNA of the CDR3 is TGTGCCAGCAGCCAAGATAGGGCTAGCGGGGCCTACGAGCAGTACTTC.

The chain has TRBV4-2 and TRBJ2-1, with TRBD2 matching 10 bases. Germline values: CDR1 LGHNA, CDR2 YNFKEQ. The CDR3 runs to 16 residues. After removal of 3 bases from V and 5 bases from J, the junction contained 7 bases not matched to a gene. The CDR3 DNA reads as TGTGCCAGCAGCCAGGCATATAGCGGGGGGAACAATGAGCAGTTCTTC. This sequence encodes CASSQAYSGGNNEQFF.

The chain couples TRBV5-6 to TRBJ1-1; 9 nucleotides match TRBD1. CDR1 and CDR2 from the germline V gene are SGHDT and YYEEEE. The J segment lost 6 bases and the V segment lost 5 bases, leaving 8 bases of the junction unmatched. This CDR3 contains 14 residues. CDR3 protein: CASRQTGGWAEAFF. The CDR3 coding sequence is TGTGCCAGCAGACAGACAGGGGGGTGGGCTGAAGCTTTCTTT.

The chain uses TRBV28 and TRBJ2-3; 7 nucleotides align to TRBD1. The CDR3 sequence is 15 residues long. Looked up from germline, CDR1 is MDHEN and CDR2 is SYDVKM. V lost 6 bases to trimming and J lost 6 bases; unmatched junction nucleotides: 12. CDR3 DNA: TGTGCCAGCAGGCGTCGACAGGGATCATACGATACGCAGTATTTT. This codes for CASRRRQGSYDTQYF.

This rearrangement joins TRBV30 to TRBJ2-1; 8 positions match TRBD2. J lost 5 bases, V lost 4 bases, and 10 bases had no gene match. The V gene's germline CDR1 is GTSNPN and CDR2 SVGIG (reference sequence). The CDR3 sequence is 15 residues long. The CDR3 region is CAWMDRGGHHNEQFF. The DNA for the CDR3 is TGTGCCTGGATGGATCGGGGGGGACACCACAATGAGCAGTTCTTC. Using reference TRBV30 and TRBJ2-1 for the parts outside the CDR3, the full variable domain is SQTIHQWPATLVQPVGSPLSLECTVEGTSNPNLYWYRQAAGRGLQLLFYSVGIGQISSEVPQNLSASRPQDRQFILSSKKLLLSDSGFYLCAWMDRGGHHNEQFFGPGTRLTVL.

The table lists this clone with a count of one. This chain uses TRBV27 with TRBJ2-3; unclear D gene. From germline, CDR1 is MNHEY and CDR2 SMNVEV (reference sequence). Trimming stripped 2 bases from V and 0 bases from J, with 9 bases between. The CDR3 spans 15 residues. The CDR3 spells CASSLAQLSTDTQYF. The CDR3 DNA reads as TGTGCCAGCAGTTTAGCCCAACTTAGCACAGATACGCAGTATTTT.

The V call is TRBV15, the J call TRBJ1-3, with D possibly being TRBD1 (6 bases). Germline CDR1 is LNHNV and CDR2 is YYDKDF (reference sequence). The CDR3 is 15 amino acids. V was cut by 2 bases and J by 2 bases, with 10 bases left in between. DNA for the CDR3: TGTGCCACCAGCAGAACAACAGGGACTGGAAACACCATATATTTT. As protein: CATSRTTGTGNTIYF.

The chain is built from TRBV11-2 and TRBJ2-7, with a tentative D call TRBD2 (5 bases). The CDR3 loop spans 15 amino acids. Germline V gene sequence: CDR1 SGHAT, CDR2 FQNNGV. Trimming stripped 5 bases from V and 7 bases from J, with 21 bases between. The CDR3, as DNA: TGTGCCAGCAGCCCCTTACGACTGGCCTCGGGGGAGCAGTACTTC. It specifies CASSPLRLASGEQYF. The full variable domain, completed using reference TRBV11-2 and TRBJ2-7, is EAGVAQSPRYKIIEKRQSVAFWCNPISGHATLYWYQQILGQGPKLLIQFQNNGVVDDSQLPKDRFSAERLKGVDSTLKIQPAKLEDSAVYLCASSPLRLASGEQYFGPGTRLTVT.

V and J are TRBV28 and TRBJ1-1, with TRBD1 matching over 7 bases. CDR3 size: 16 residues. In germline, CDR1 is MDHEN, CDR2 SYDVKM. Trimming removed 4 bases from V and 3 bases from J; junction bases left unmatched: 11. CDR3 residues: CASSSRQGLAYTEAFF. DNA of the CDR3: TGTGCCAGCAGTTCCCGACAGGGTTTGGCCTACACTGAAGCTTTCTTT.

The chain links TRBV29-1 to TRBJ2-3; no firm D call. Germline V gives CDR1 SQVTM, CDR2 ANQGSEA. The CDR3 covers 10 residues. The V end lost 5 bases, the J end lost 3 bases, and 3 bases lay between the germline ends. The CDR3 bases are TGCAGCGTTCCGACAGATACGCAGTATTTT. Its protein is CSVPTDTQYF.

This sequence joins TRBV29-1 and TRBJ2-7, with 11 bases matching TRBD1. Germline trimming cut 4 bases from V and 4 bases from J; bases unmatched to any gene: 6. The germline gives CDR1 SQVTM, CDR2 ANQGSEA. The CDR3 covers 14 residues. The DNA for the CDR3 is TGCAGCGTTGCGAGGACAGGGGGCGCTTACGAGCAGTACTTC. It specifies CSVARTGGAYEQYF.

CDR3 sequence: CASSWGQGGSYEQYF. As DNA, the CDR3 is TGTGCCAGCAGCTGGGGACAGGGGGGCTCCTACGAGCAGTACTTC. This chain links TRBV7-9 with TRBJ2-7; 11 bases map to TRBD1. The CDR3 covers 15 residues. The V segment lost 4 bases and the J segment 0 bases; nucleotides outside the gene matches: 2. Germline V gene lookup returns CDR1 SEHNR and CDR2 FQNEAQ (reference sequence). The variable domain in full, with the rest retrieved from reference TRBV7-9 and TRBJ2-7, is DTGVSQNPRHKITKRGQNVTFRCDPISEHNRLYWYRQTLGQGPEFLTYFQNEAQLEKSRLLSDRFSAERPKGSFSTLEIQRTEQGDSAMYLCASSWGQGGSYEQYFGPGTRLTVT.

This clone was recorded once. The same CDR3 also results from other DNA sequences found in this sample. CDR3: CASSLGTAYEQYF. In DNA, the CDR3 is TGTGCCAGCAGCCTCGGGACAGCCTACGAGCAGTACTTC. This sequence joins TRBV7-8 and TRBJ2-7, with 7 bases fitting TRBD1. With 5 bases clipped from V and 2 bases from J, the junction kept 3 bases outside the gene matches. The CDR3 sequence is 13 residues long. CDR1 SGHVS and CDR2 FQNEAQ come from the germline V gene.

J is TRBJ2-3 and V is TRBV7-2, with 8 bases matching TRBD2. This CDR3 region has 16 residues. CDR1 and CDR2 (germline): SGHTA, FQGNSA. After removal of 8 bases from V and 0 bases from J, the junction contained 10 bases not matched to a gene. The chain's CDR3 is CASGTSGETSTDTQYF. The CDR3 nucleotides read TGTGCCAGCGGAACTAGCGGAGAAACTAGCACAGATACGCAGTATTTT.

By proportion, this clone is medium-sized. V and J are TRBV9 and TRBJ1-1; 8 nucleotides agree with TRBD1. Germline CDR1 reads SGDLS; CDR2 reads YYNGEE. The J segment lost 2 bases and the V segment lost 4 bases, leaving 10 bases of the junction unmatched. The CDR3 length is 16 residues. CDR3 in amino acids: CASSPRTGTGNTEAFF. For the CDR3, the DNA is TGTGCCAGCAGCCCACGTACCGGGACAGGTAACACTGAAGCTTTCTTT.

The chain carries TRBV4-3 and TRBJ1-5; D might be TRBD1 (6 bases). The CDR3 runs 15 residues. CDR1 and CDR2 (germline): LGHNA, YSLEER. Trimming pared 1 base from V and 4 bases from J, leaving 11 bases between. This CDR3 is CASSQGTAYNQPQHF. DNA for the CDR3: TGCGCCAGCAGCCAAGGGACAGCCTATAATCAGCCCCAGCATTTT.

The sample holds a few counts of this clone. This rearrangement joins TRBV25-1 to TRBJ2-1; 10 bases agree with TRBD2. The CDR3 sequence is 18 residues long. The V gene end was trimmed by 6 bases and the J gene end by 5 bases; junction bases not matched to a gene: 16. Germline CDR1 and CDR2: MGHDK and SYGVNS. DNA of the CDR3: TGTGCCAGCAGCCCGCCGGCGGAAGCGGGGGGGCATAACAATGAGCAGTTCTTC. Its protein is CASSPPAEAGGHNNEQFF. The variable domain in full, completed from reference TRBV25-1 and TRBJ2-1, reads EADIYQTPRYLVIGTGKKITLECSQTMGHDKMYWYQQDPGMELHLIHYSYGVNSTEKGDLSSESTVSRIRTEHFPLTLESARPSHTSQYLCASSPPAEAGGHNNEQFFGPGTRLTVL.

V usage is TRBV15 and J usage is TRBJ2-5; 7 nucleotides match TRBD1. Germline CDR1 is LNHNV and CDR2 is YYDKDF (reference sequence). CDR3 length equals 15 residues. V lost 3 bases and J lost 2; bases outside the gene matches: 6. The DNA for the CDR3 is TGTGCCACCAGCAGGCAACCGGGACAGCAAGAGACCCAGTACTTC. This codes for CATSRQPGQQETQYF.

This clone was detected a few times. The chain's CDR3 is CASGLGGVTDTQYF. In DNA, the CDR3 is TGTGCTAGTGGTTTGGGGGGGGTTACAGATACGCAGTATTTT. V gene TRBV12-5 combines with J gene TRBJ2-3, with TRBD2 as a possible D gene (6 bases). The V end lost 1 base, the J end lost 3 bases, and 8 bases lay between the germline ends. The CDR3 contains 14 residues. The germline V gene has CDR1 LGHNT and CDR2 FRNRAP.

This clone was recorded only once. The rearrangement joins TRBV5-1 to TRBJ1-3; D is possibly TRBD1 (5 bases). Germline V gives CDR1 SGHRS, CDR2 YFSETQ. The CDR3 runs to 16 residues. The ends were cut back, 4 bases at V and 0 bases at J, with 14 bases in the middle. The CDR3 coding sequence is TGCGCCAGCAGCGTTGACAGTCCCGGCTCTGGAAACACCATATATTTT. Translated, it gives CASSVDSPGSGNTIYF.

The chain uses TRBV19 and TRBJ2-2, with TRBD1 matching over 7 bases. The germline gives CDR1 LNHDA, CDR2 SQIVND (reference sequence). Trimming at V came to 7 bases and at J to 1 base, leaving 9 bases not matched to a gene. CDR3 length: 16 amino acids. In nucleotides, the CDR3 is TGTGCCAGTACCCCCAAGGGGACAGTGAACACCGGGGAGCTGTTTTTT. It specifies CASTPKGTVNTGELFF.

This clone showed up many times. The gene calls are TRBV5-6 and TRBJ2-7; 9 nucleotides align to TRBD1. This CDR3 is 15 amino acids long. The J segment lost 0 bases and the V segment lost 5 bases, leaving 6 bases of the junction unmatched. CDR1 and CDR2 from the germline V gene are SGHDT and YYEEEE. DNA of the CDR3: TGTGCCAGCAGGACAGGACAGGGGCGCTCCTACGAGCAGTACTTC. Encoded protein: CASRTGQGRSYEQYF. The whole variable domain, remainder taken from reference TRBV5-6 and TRBJ2-7, is DAGVTQSPTHLIKTRGQQVTLRCSPKSGHDTVSWYQQALGQGPQFIFQYYEEEERQRGNFPDRFSGHQFPNYSSELNVNALLLGDSALYLCASRTGQGRSYEQYFGPGTRLTVT.

CDR3 amino acids: CATRPGGGGNYGYTF. CDR3 nucleotide sequence: TGTGCCACCAGACCCGGCGGGGGGGGGAACTATGGCTACACCTTC. The rearrangement uses TRBV27 and TRBJ1-2; weak D call: TRBD1 (5 bases). The CDR3 consists of 15 residues. Germline V lookup: CDR1 MNHEY, CDR2 SMNVEV (reference sequence). Trimming took 10 bases from V and 2 from J, leaving 20 bases between them.

The rearrangement links TRBV4-3 to TRBJ2-3; 9 nucleotides align to TRBD2. The CDR3 is 15 amino acids. Germline CDR1 LGHNA, CDR2 YSLEER. After removal of 3 bases from V and 4 bases from J, the junction contained 5 bases not matched to a gene. This CDR3 reads CASSQDSGGADTQYF. DNA of the CDR3: TGCGCCAGCAGCCAGGATAGCGGGGGTGCAGATACGCAGTATTTT.

This clone turned up a few times. The gene calls are TRBV4-2 and TRBJ1-6, with TRBD1 as a possible D gene (5 bases). Germline V lookup: CDR1 LGHNA, CDR2 YNFKEQ. V lost 3 bases and J 6 bases, leaving 12 bases between the germline ends. CDR3 length: 15 residues. CDR3 sequence reads: CASSHPGTPNSPLHF. CDR3 sequence (DNA): TGTGCCAGCAGCCACCCCGGGACTCCTAATTCACCCCTCCACTTT.

J is TRBJ1-5 and V is TRBV5-3, with D perhaps matching TRBD1 (6 bases). TRBV5-3 is designated an ORF whose function remains uncertain. Deletions cut 5 bases from V and 1 base from J, with 16 bases between. This CDR3 contains 16 residues. The CDR3 loop reads CARRFLQGSSNQPQHF. The CDR3 coding sequence is TGTGCCAGAAGATTCCTACAGGGTTCAAGCAATCAGCCCCAGCATTTT.

This clone showed up just once. The chain carries TRBV28 and TRBJ1-2; 9 nucleotides match TRBD1. The V gene end was trimmed by 8 bases and the J gene end by 2 bases; junction bases not matched to a gene: 6. The V gene's germline CDR1 is MDHEN and CDR2 SYDVKM. The CDR3 extends over 14 amino acids. In DNA, the CDR3 is TGTGCCAGCCTCAGACAGGGGGGAAACTATGGCTACACCTTC. Its protein is CASLRQGGNYGYTF.

The chain couples TRBV2 to TRBJ1-5, with TRBD1 as a possible D gene (5 bases). V was trimmed by 8 bases and J by 7 bases, leaving 18 bases between them. This CDR3 has 14 residues. Germline assignment: CDR1 SNHLY and CDR2 FYNNEI. The CDR3 here is CASRRQTAGQPQHF. The CDR3 DNA sequence: TGTGCCAGCCGCCGGCAAACGGCAGGGCAGCCCCAGCATTTT.

The V and J genes are TRBV18 and TRBJ2-7; TRBD1 agrees at 9 bases. The CDR3 is 14 amino acids. The germline V gene encodes CDR1 KGHSH and CDR2 LQKENI. With V trimmed by 3 bases and J by 5 bases, 5 bases remained unmatched. The CDR3 spells CASSPGQGGNEQYF. As DNA, the CDR3 is TGTGCCAGCTCACCGGGACAGGGAGGGAACGAGCAGTACTTC.